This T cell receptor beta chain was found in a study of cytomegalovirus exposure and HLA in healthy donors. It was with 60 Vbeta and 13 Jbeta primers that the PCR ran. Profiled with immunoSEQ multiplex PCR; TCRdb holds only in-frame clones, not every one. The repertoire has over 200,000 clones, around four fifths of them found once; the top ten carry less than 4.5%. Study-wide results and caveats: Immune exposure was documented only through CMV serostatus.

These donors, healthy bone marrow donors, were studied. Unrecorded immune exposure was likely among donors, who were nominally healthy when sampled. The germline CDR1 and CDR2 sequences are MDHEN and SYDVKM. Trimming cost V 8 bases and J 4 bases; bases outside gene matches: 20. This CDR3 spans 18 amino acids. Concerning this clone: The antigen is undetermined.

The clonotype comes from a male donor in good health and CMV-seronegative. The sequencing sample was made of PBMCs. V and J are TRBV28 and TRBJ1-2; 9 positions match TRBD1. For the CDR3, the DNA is TGTGCCAGCCACCTTGGGGACAGGGCGTTTGTGTGGAGCTATGGCTACACCTTC. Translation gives CASHLGDRAFVWSYGYTF.